Reported below is one T cell receptor (beta chain). Its antigen is not identified. PCR used 60 Vbeta primers and 13 Jbeta primers. Profiling relied on immunoSEQ multiplex PCR, and the TCRdb table lists in-frame clones only, not all of them. The sample has 150,000 to 180,000 clones; 70% to 90% are singletons. This sample is drawn from a study of cytomegalovirus exposure and HLA in healthy donors. Germline CDR1 is MDHEN and CDR2 is SYDVKM. J gave up 3 bases and V 6 bases, and 8 bases lay outside the gene matches. The CDR3 has 14 amino acids. Notes on the study in general: Researchers catalogued 164 TCR beta chains as cytomegalovirus-associated. According to a later analysis, most TCR beta chains associated with CMV appeared HLA-restricted. Most of the TCR beta V segments (in an earlier analysis) were productive either about 90% or about 30% of the time.

The TCR comes from a woman in her thirties or forties in good health and CMV-seropositive. This chain uses TRBV28 with TRBJ2-7; 7 bases are shared with TRBD2. The material sequenced was PBMCs. In DNA, the CDR3 is TGTGCCAGCAGCACTAGCGCAGAAGGCTACGAGCAGTACTTC. Residues: CASSTSAEGYEQYF.